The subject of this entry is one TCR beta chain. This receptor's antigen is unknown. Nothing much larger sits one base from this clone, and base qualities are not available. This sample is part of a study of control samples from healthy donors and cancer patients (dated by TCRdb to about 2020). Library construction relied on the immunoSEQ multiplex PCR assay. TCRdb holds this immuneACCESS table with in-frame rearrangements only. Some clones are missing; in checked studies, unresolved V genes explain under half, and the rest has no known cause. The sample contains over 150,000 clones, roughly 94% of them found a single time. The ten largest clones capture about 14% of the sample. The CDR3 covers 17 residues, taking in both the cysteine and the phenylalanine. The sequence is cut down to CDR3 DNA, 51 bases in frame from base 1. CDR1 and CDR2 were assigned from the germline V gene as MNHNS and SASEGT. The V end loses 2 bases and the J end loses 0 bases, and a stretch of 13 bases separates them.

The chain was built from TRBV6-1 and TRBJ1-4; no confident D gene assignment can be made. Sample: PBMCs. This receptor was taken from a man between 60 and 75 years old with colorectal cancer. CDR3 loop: CASSEFGPAATNEKLFF. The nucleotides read TGTGCCAGCAGTGAATTCGGGCCGGCGGCAACTAATGAAAAACTGTTTTTT.